Each of the 23 T cell receptor beta chains below was sequenced from the same sample in a study of T cells in Graves' hyperthyroidism and ophthalmopathy. RNA transcripts were the template for amplifying TCR beta CDR3 regions. A set of HTBI primers served as the primers for a first-round RT-PCR of the TCR CDR3. Each CDR3 protein gets one entry after TCRdb re-called the multiplex PCR reads with MiXCR. The table shows about 98,000 distinct CDR3 sequences, with 40% occurring only once. Specimen: peripheral blood or thyroid tissue (not recorded which). The receptor set was obtained from a woman in her 30s with Graves' hyperthyroidism.

With respect to this clonotype: One end of the junction does not line up with germline, which may come from a read error. The rearrangement joins TRBV20-1 to TRBJ1-2, with D uncertain. CDR1 is DFQATT, CDR2 SNEGSKA, per germline (reference sequence). The CDR3 consists of 12 residues. The CDR3 spells CSAQIAAYGYTF. Written as DNA, the CDR3 is TGTAGTGCTCAGATAGCAGCCTATGGCTACACCTTC.

The chain couples TRBV5-1 to TRBJ2-5; tentatively, D is TRBD2 (7 bases). CDR3 length: 14 amino acids. CDR1 SGHRS and CDR2 YFSETQ come from the germline V gene. Trimming cost V 5 bases and J 4 bases, with 15 bases left between them. CDR3 sequence (DNA): TGCGCCAGCAGACGTTCGGGGGGCGGAGAGACCCAGTACTTC. Translation: CASRRSGGGETQYF.

Concerning this clonotype: Here the CDR3 omits its conserved ending phenylalanine or tryptophan, so a read error is the likely source. The limits of the CDR3 on the DNA are not certain, so only TCRdb's listed CDR3 is given. This sequence joins TRBV5-1 and TRBJ1-6; TRBD1 is the table's D call, not checked against the DNA. Germline loops: CDR1 SGHRS, CDR2 YFSETQ. The CDR3 length is 8 residues, termini included. The CDR3 sequence: CASSQGTT.

This clonotype was seen at least ten times. The rearrangement links TRBV27 to TRBJ2-5; D unclear. Trimming left V 6 bases short and J 0 bases short, with 14 bases between. Germline CDR1 MNHEY, CDR2 SMNVEV (reference sequence). This CDR3 is built from 15 residues. CDR3 sequence (DNA): TGTGCCAGCAGGCGAGCCGGGTCATACCAAGAGACCCAGTACTTC. It translates to CASRRAGSYQETQYF.

This clonotype was observed at least ten times. This CDR3 reads CASQRTVNTGELFF. DNA for the CDR3: TGTGCCAGCCAGCGGACAGTTAACACCGGGGAGCTGTTTTTT. The chain is built from TRBV7-2 and TRBJ2-2, with TRBD1 as a possible D gene (6 bases). The CDR3 is made up of 14 amino acids. In germline, CDR1 is SGHTA, CDR2 FQGNSA. The V end lost 8 bases, the J end lost 2 bases, and 12 bases lay between the germline ends.

This clonotype occurred many times. The chain combines TRBV7-3 with TRBJ2-2; weak D call: TRBD2 (5 bases). V dropped 2 bases and J dropped 6 bases, with 16 bases sitting between them. CDR3 length: 16 amino acids. Germline CDR1 SGHTA, CDR2 FQGTGA. The CDR3 nucleotides are TGTGCCAGCAGCTTATCTAGAGGGCTAGGCCCCGGGGAGCTGTTTTTT. Translation: CASSLSRGLGPGELFF.

This clonotype appeared many times. V is TRBV5-1 and J is TRBJ2-7; 8 bases align to TRBD2. This CDR3 contains 18 residues. The V gene's germline CDR1 is SGHRS and CDR2 YFSETQ. Unmatched junction bases numbered 13, after V lost 0 bases and J lost 2 bases. The CDR3 nucleotides are TGCGCCAGCAGCTTGGGAAGTGGTGCGGGAGGTTTACCCTACGAGCAGTACTTC. Its translation is CASSLGSGAGGLPYEQYF.

This clonotype came up a few times. This CDR3 reads CASSSLRSSLGTEAFF. The CDR3 DNA reads TGTGCCAGCTCATCGCTGCGTTCATCCCTGGGCACTGAAGCTTTCTTT. The chain is built from TRBV18 and TRBJ1-1; D is uncertain. Germline CDR1 KGHSH, CDR2 LQKENI. Trimming took 5 bases from V and 4 from J, leaving 20 bases between them. The CDR3 spans 16 residues.

V usage is TRBV10-3 and J usage is TRBJ1-3, with no clear D. The CDR3 runs to 16 residues. V was shortened by 6 bases and J by 2 bases, with 17 bases between the two germline ends. CDR1 is ENHRY and CDR2 is SYGVKD in the germline V gene. The CDR3 sequence: CAIRGTAYTPGNTIYF. The CDR3 nucleotides read TGTGCCATCAGAGGAACGGCGTATACCCCTGGAAACACCATATATTTT.

This chain links TRBV28 with TRBJ1-2; 7 nucleotides agree with TRBD1. CDR1 and CDR2 (germline): MDHEN, SYDVKM. The V gene end was trimmed by 3 bases and the J gene end by 8 bases; junction bases not matched to a gene: 9. The CDR3 length is 14 residues. CDR3: CASSFAQGIYGYTF. CDR3 nucleotides: TGTGCCAGCAGTTTCGCACAGGGGATATACGGCTACACCTTC.

This clonotype was observed many times. This rearrangement joins TRBV20-1 to TRBJ2-7; D not resolved. Germline V gene sequence: CDR1 DFQATT, CDR2 SNEGSKA (reference sequence). CDR3 size: 14 residues. V was pared by 3 bases and J by 3 bases, with 15 bases between. DNA of the CDR3: TGCAGTGCTAGGGAGCCGGGCAGTTTCTACGAGCAGTACTTC. This encodes CSAREPGSFYEQYF.

The chain recombines TRBV12-3 or TRBV12-4 with TRBJ1-6; D unresolved. CDR3 length: 10 residues. The V gene lost 7 bases and the J gene lost 15 bases, with 10 bases spanning the gap. The DNA for the CDR3 is TGTGCCAGCAAGCGGGAGGGCCTCCACTTT. It is translated as CASKREGLHF.

This clonotype was observed a single time. The chain has TRBV20-1 and TRBJ1-1; weak D call: TRBD1 (5 bases). The length of the CDR3 is 11 residues. CDR1 and CDR2 from the germline V gene are DFQATT and SNEGSKA (reference sequence). The V end was cut by 6 bases, the J end by 8 bases, with 13 bases between. CDR3 sequence reads: CSASPGFEAFF. CDR3 in DNA: TGCAGTGCGAGCCCAGGGTTCGAAGCTTTCTTT.

This clonotype was recorded at least ten times. V usage is TRBV2 and J usage is TRBJ1-6; tentative D call: TRBD1 (5 bases). The CDR3 contains 14 residues. The V end was cut by 7 bases, the J end by 1 base, with 8 bases between. Germline V gene sequence: CDR1 SNHLY, CDR2 FYNNEI. In DNA, the CDR3 is TGTGCCAGCAAGGAGGGGTCCTATAATTCACCCCTCCACTTT. This codes for CASKEGSYNSPLHF.

Concerning this clonotype itself: A read error is likely, as this CDR3 ends without the conserved phenylalanine or tryptophan. The CDR3 loop reads CASSLGQGEKLFY. DNA for the CDR3: TGTGCCAGCAGTTTGGGTCAGGGAGAAAAACTGTTTTAT. The chain uses TRBV28 and TRBJ1-4, with a possible D match to TRBD1 (5 bases). CDR1 MDHEN and CDR2 SYDVKM come from the germline V gene. This CDR3 spans 13 amino acids. The V end was cut by 3 bases, the J end by 8 bases, with 10 bases between.

This clonotype was counted at least ten times. This chain links TRBV24-1 with TRBJ2-3, with 11 bases that match TRBD2. The germline V gene has CDR1 KGHDR and CDR2 SFDVKD. With 1 base clipped from V and 6 bases from J, the junction kept 5 bases outside the gene matches. CDR3 length: 16 amino acids. CDR3 in amino acids: CATSDFRSGRGDTQYF. For the CDR3, the DNA is TGTGCCACCAGTGATTTTCGTAGCGGGAGGGGGGATACGCAGTATTTT.

At least ten counts were recorded for this clonotype. CDR3: CASSPRRTRVYEQYF. For the CDR3, the DNA is TGTGCCAGCAGCCCACGGAGGACACGCGTTTACGAGCAGTACTTC. V usage is TRBV28 and J usage is TRBJ2-7; D possibly uses TRBD1 or TRBD2 (5 bases each). The germline V and J ends were trimmed by 6 bases and 4 bases, with 19 bases remaining between them. Germline V gives CDR1 MDHEN, CDR2 SYDVKM. There are 15 residues in the CDR3. Full variable domain (rest looked up from reference TRBV28 and TRBJ2-7): DVKVTQSSRYLVKRTGEKVFLECVQDMDHENMFWYRQDPGLGLRLIYFSYDVKMKEKGDIPEGYSVSREKKERFSLILESASTNQTSMYLCASSPRRTRVYEQYFGPGTRLTVT.

Concerning this clonotype: In this CDR3 the conserved last residue, phenylalanine or tryptophan, is missing, so a read error is likely. The DNA is omitted, as the CDR3 cannot be located on it reliably, and the CDR3 follows TCRdb's listing. The rearrangement joins TRBV7-6 to TRBJ1-6. The CDR3 is made up of 15 amino acids, end residues included. Germline CDR1 SGHVS, CDR2 FNYEAQ. The CDR3 protein is CASSLQTADNSPLQS.

There are many counts of this clonotype. The V and J genes are TRBV6-5 and TRBJ2-6, with D uncertain. Germline V lookup: CDR1 MNHEY, CDR2 SVGAGI. The length of the CDR3 is 18 residues. Trimming left V 0 bases short and J 0 bases short, with 12 bases between. The CDR3 reads CASSYSAPRFSGANVLTF. The CDR3 nucleotides read TGTGCCAGCAGTTACTCGGCCCCGCGGTTCTCTGGGGCCAACGTCCTGACTTTC.

As concerns this clonotype: At one of its ends the junction is not consistent with the germline gene, which may arise from a read error. This chain uses TRBV7-9 with TRBJ2-7; D not certain. Germline CDR1 and CDR2: SEHNR and FQNEAQ (reference sequence). CDR3 length equals 16 residues. The CDR3 DNA reads as TGTGCCAGCAGCTTAGCGCATGGCACCCGCTCCTGCGAGCAGTACTTC. Its protein product is CASSLAHGTRSCEQYF.

This chain uses TRBV7-9 with TRBJ2-7; 9 positions agree with TRBD1. V shed 3 bases, J shed 2 bases, and the junction held 14 bases outside the gene matches. Germline-derived CDR1 and CDR2 are SEHNR and FQNEAQ (reference sequence). The CDR3 is 18 amino acids. CDR3 loop: CASSLGLPGQGRTYEQYF. CDR3 sequence (DNA): TGTGCCAGCAGCTTGGGACTCCCGGGACAGGGTCGAACCTACGAGCAGTACTTC.

This clonotype turned up a few times. V usage is TRBV27 and J usage is TRBJ2-1; 9 nucleotides line up with TRBD2. V gave up 5 bases and J gave up 3 bases; unmatched junction bases: 8. CDR1 and CDR2 from the germline V gene are MNHEY and SMNVEV (reference sequence). The CDR3 totals 16 residues. The CDR3 DNA follows: TGTGCCAGCAGTCCCGTAGCGGGAGTGTTCTACAATGAGCAGTTCTTC. It codes for CASSPVAGVFYNEQFF.

This clonotype was detected many times. The chain employs TRBV4-1 and TRBJ1-1, with D uncertain. Germline loops: CDR1 MGHRA, CDR2 YSYEKL. V gave up 1 base and J gave up 3 bases, with 9 bases separating them. The CDR3 sequence is 14 residues long. The CDR3 loop is CASSQAAGYTEAFF. Written as DNA, the CDR3 is TGCGCCAGCAGCCAAGCTGCGGGGTACACTGAAGCTTTCTTT.